This TCR beta chain is from a study of identical twins. Findings and limits, study-wide: Without tracking the same donors, conclusions rested on cross-sectional statistical analysis. Fewer insertions were carried by abundant cord blood beta clonotypes, but none was seen in memory repertoires. For out-of-frame alpha sequences shared by twins, low generation probability was in excess.

This clonotype was detected ten times or more. The antigen is undetermined. CDR1 KGHSH and CDR2 LQKENI come from the germline V gene. CDR3 size: 13 residues. V shed 8 bases, J shed 4 bases, and the junction held 7 bases outside the gene matches. One entry per CDR3 protein results from TCRdb running MiXCR on the 5' RACE reads. The sample contains hundreds of thousands of distinct CDR3 sequences, 9% to 15% of which appear only once. In addition, the sample was reused for a study of yellow fever vaccine responses in identical twins. That report notes: Twins reportedly appeared to share part of their vaccine T cell response while keeping part individual.

Sequenced: PBMCs. This TCR was sampled from a woman between 18 and 29 years old in good health. V usage is TRBV18 and J usage is TRBJ2-7, with 8 nucleotides matching TRBD1. The CDR3 is CASSPTGGYEQYF. The CDR3 nucleotides are TGTGCCAGCAGCCCTACAGGGGGGTACGAGCAGTACTTC.